A single sample gave rise to the 14 T cell receptor beta chains below, sequenced in a study of OX40 agonist ivuxolimab in advanced cancers. The method was the immunoSEQ multiplex PCR assay. TCRdb's version of the immuneACCESS table is confined to in-frame rearrangements and falls short of the full clone set. An unresolved V gene accounts for under half of the shortfall where checked; the remainder is of unknown origin. The sample profile shows 82,000 or so clones; 90% to 95% of them were found once. Of the sample, roughly 1.1% is held by the ten largest clones. The source material was CD4+ or CD8+ T cells sorted from blood, sampled in a trial of the OX40 agonist ivuxolimab. These receptors were obtained from an adult with an advanced solid tumor such as melanoma, head and neck, liver or kidney cancer.

This clone has more than one count but fewer than ten. This chain connects TRBV5-5 to TRBJ2-2, with 13 nucleotides matching TRBD2. The CDR3 spans 15 residues. CDR1 is SGHKS and CDR2 is YYEKEE in the germline V gene (reference sequence). V trimming: 1 base; J trimming: 7 bases; junction bases outside the gene matches: 1. The CDR3 DNA follows: TGTGCCAGCAGCTTGACTAGCGGGAGGGGCGGGGAGCTGTTTTTT. This gives the protein CASSLTSGRGGELFF.

J is TRBJ2-3 and V is TRBV5-1, with D possibly TRBD1 on 6 matching bases. CDR1 and CDR2 (germline): SGHRS, YFSETQ. The CDR3 has 16 residues. Trimming cost V 4 bases and J 9 bases, with 24 bases left between them. CDR3 bases: TGCGCCAGCAGCGTGGGGGCCCCCAAACAGATAGGGACGCAGTATTTT. This translates into CASSVGAPKQIGTQYF. The whole variable domain, remainder taken from reference TRBV5-1 and TRBJ2-3, is KAGVTQTPRYLIKTRGQQVTLSCSPISGHRSVSWYQQTPGQGLQFLFEYFSETQRNKGNFPGRFSGRQFSNSRSEMNVSTLELGDSALYLCASSVGAPKQIGTQYFGPGTRLTVL.

This clone turned up a few times. The V and J genes are TRBV27 and TRBJ2-7; D is unclear. From germline, CDR1 is MNHEY and CDR2 SMNVEV (reference sequence). V lost 6 bases and J 3 bases, leaving 12 bases between the germline ends. This CDR3 comprises 13 residues. CDR3 sequence: CASRQGSFYEQYF. For the CDR3, the DNA is TGTGCCAGCAGACAAGGGTCGTTCTACGAGCAGTACTTC.

The gene calls are TRBV7-2 and TRBJ1-5; a possible D gene is TRBD1 (5 bases). This CDR3 spans 16 amino acids. The V gene's germline CDR1 is SGHTA and CDR2 FQGNSA. The ends were cut back, 1 base at V and 1 base at J, with 11 bases in the middle. For the CDR3, the DNA is TGTGCCAGCAGCTTAGTTTCGGGGGTGAGCAATCAGCCCCAGCATTTT. Protein product: CASSLVSGVSNQPQHF.

The V and J genes are TRBV30 and TRBJ2-5, with 9 positions matching TRBD1. The V gene's germline CDR1 is GTSNPN and CDR2 SVGIG (reference sequence). V lost 4 bases, J lost 5 bases, and 26 bases stayed unmatched. The CDR3 extends over 20 amino acids. The CDR3 spells CAWTPLPGQGIPGIVETQYF. CDR3 sequence (DNA): TGTGCCTGGACCCCCCTTCCGGGACAGGGAATCCCTGGTATCGTGGAGACCCAGTACTTC.

V usage is TRBV7-2 and J usage is TRBJ1-2, with a weak D call TRBD1 (6 bases). The length of the CDR3 is 14 residues. Trimming stripped 5 bases from V and 2 bases from J, with 12 bases between. Germline V gene sequence: CDR1 SGHTA, CDR2 FQGNSA. CDR3 nucleotide sequence: TGTGCCAGCAGCACCCTCACAGGGAACTATGGCTACACCTTC. Translating it yields CASSTLTGNYGYTF.

V usage is TRBV5-1 and J usage is TRBJ2-7, with 11 bases identical to TRBD2. This CDR3 spans 15 amino acids. Looked up from germline, CDR1 is SGHRS and CDR2 is YFSETQ. V gave up 5 bases and J gave up 4 bases; unmatched junction bases: 8. CDR3 sequence reads: CASSPGTSGGYEQYF. CDR3 nucleotides: TGCGCCAGCAGTCCCGGGACTAGCGGAGGATACGAGCAGTACTTC.

This chain uses TRBV5-1 with TRBJ2-6; 7 bases map to TRBD2. Germline V gives CDR1 SGHRS, CDR2 YFSETQ. J was trimmed by 1 base and V by 5 bases; bases with no gene match: 6. The CDR3 has 16 residues. As DNA, the CDR3 is TGCGCCAGCAGTTCCTTCGGGGGGTCTGGGGCCAACGTCCTGACTTTC. It translates to CASSSFGGSGANVLTF.

The rearrangement links TRBV28 to TRBJ2-7, with TRBD1 matching 9 bases. This CDR3 contains 16 residues. Germline CDR1 reads MDHEN; CDR2 reads SYDVKM. The junction had 12 bases not matched to a gene; V was cut back by 7 bases and J by 2 bases. This CDR3 reads CASTPTPGTGTYEQYF. The CDR3 DNA sequence: TGTGCCAGCACCCCCACACCCGGGACAGGGACCTACGAGCAGTACTTC.

This sequence joins TRBV4-2 and TRBJ2-3; D is uncertain. Trimming removed 5 bases from V and 1 base from J, with 10 bases in between. Germline V gene lookup returns CDR1 LGHNA and CDR2 YNFKEQ. The CDR3 runs 14 residues. The CDR3 region has the DNA TGTGCCAGCAGCACCAGACTGGGCACAGATACGCAGTATTTT. Translation: CASSTRLGTDTQYF.

The chain employs TRBV2 and TRBJ1-1; 8 bases agree with TRBD1. V was clipped by 7 bases and J by 2 bases; unmatched bases: 6. The CDR3 totals 14 residues. Germline V CDR1 and CDR2: SNHLY, FYNNEI. In DNA, the CDR3 is TGTGCCAGCAACCCGGGACAGGTTAACACTGAAGCTTTCTTT. Translation: CASNPGQVNTEAFF.

The V gene is TRBV14, the J gene TRBJ1-4; D uncertain. This CDR3 is 16 amino acids long. Germline loops: CDR1 SGHDN, CDR2 FVKESK. Between the trimmed V and J ends, which lost 5 bases and 8 bases, there was a span of 21 bases. The CDR3 sequence: CASSVNPGVGGEKLFF. For the CDR3, the DNA is TGTGCCAGCAGCGTAAACCCGGGAGTAGGAGGGGAAAAACTGTTTTTT. The variable domain in full, with the rest retrieved from reference TRBV14 and TRBJ1-4, is EAGVTQFPSHSVIEKGQTVTLRCDPISGHDNLYWYRRVMGKEIKFLLHFVKESKQDESGMPNNRFLAERTGGTYSTLKVQPAELEDSGVYFCASSVNPGVGGEKLFFGSGTQLSVL.

CDR3 DNA: TGTGCCAGCAGCTTATTCTCTCCAGAATCGGGTACGCAGTATTTT. Amino acids: CASSLFSPESGTQYF. The J gene is TRBJ2-3, the V gene TRBV7-8; D gene uncertain. The CDR3 runs 15 residues. V was cut by 2 bases and J by 8 bases, with 17 bases left in between. Per the germline V gene, CDR1 is SGHVS and CDR2 is FQNEAQ. The entire variable domain, with the rest obtained from reference TRBV7-8 and TRBJ2-3, is as follows: GAGVSQSPRYKVAKRGQDVALRCDPISGHVSLFWYQQALGQGPEFLTYFQNEAQLDKSGLPSDRFFAERPEGSVSTLKIQRTQQEDSAVYLCASSLFSPESGTQYFGPGTRLTVL.

V gene TRBV5-5 combines with J gene TRBJ1-1; D gene unclear. Germline values: CDR1 SGHKS, CDR2 YYEKEE (reference sequence). V shed 2 bases and J shed 0 bases, with 8 bases lying between them. This CDR3 has 14 amino acids. For the CDR3, the DNA is TGTGCCAGCAGCTTAAGACGGATGAACACTGAAGCTTTCTTT. Translated: CASSLRRMNTEAFF.